Reported below is one T cell receptor (beta chain). The antigen is unknown. This sample was taken from a study of post-analysis software for immune sequencing data. On the study more broadly: The disease courses spanned relapsing-remitting, secondary progressive and progressive-relapsing forms of multiple sclerosis.

Built from TCR beta cDNA, the libraries had unique molecular identifiers in them. Out of 1 to 10 million T cells, about 500,000 cDNA molecules were generated. In TCRdb, the PCR reads were re-called with MiXCR into one record per CDR3 protein. This table has fewer than 900,000 distinct CDR3 sequences, roughly 50% appearing once. Study-wide findings and caveats: Patients carried five TRBV segments more frequently than controls did, and TRBV5-6, TRBV5-1 and TRBV20-1 were among them. Versus controls, multiple sclerosis patients showed significantly lower diversity (normalized Chao1). By F measure, samples from a shared preparation batch strongly co-clustered.

The length of the CDR3 is 18 residues. Looked up from germline, CDR1 is SGHAT and CDR2 is FQNNGV. The ends lost 1 base at V and 1 base at J; junction bases unmatched: 11. The sequenced sample was blood. This chain connects TRBV11-2 to TRBJ2-3; 7 bases line up with TRBD1. The receptor was derived from a girl aged 10 to 17 with multiple sclerosis. The chain's CDR3 is CASSLVAPGTARTDTQYF. CDR3 coding DNA: TGTGCCAGCAGCTTAGTCGCTCCCGGGACAGCCCGCACAGATACGCAGTATTTT. The full variable domain, in which reference TRBV11-2 and TRBJ2-3 provide the parts outside the CDR3, is EAGVAQSPRYKIIEKRQSVAFWCNPISGHATLYWYQQILGQGPKLLIQFQNNGVVDDSQLPKDRFSAERLKGVDSTLKIQPAKLEDSAVYLCASSLVAPGTARTDTQYFGPGTRLTVL.